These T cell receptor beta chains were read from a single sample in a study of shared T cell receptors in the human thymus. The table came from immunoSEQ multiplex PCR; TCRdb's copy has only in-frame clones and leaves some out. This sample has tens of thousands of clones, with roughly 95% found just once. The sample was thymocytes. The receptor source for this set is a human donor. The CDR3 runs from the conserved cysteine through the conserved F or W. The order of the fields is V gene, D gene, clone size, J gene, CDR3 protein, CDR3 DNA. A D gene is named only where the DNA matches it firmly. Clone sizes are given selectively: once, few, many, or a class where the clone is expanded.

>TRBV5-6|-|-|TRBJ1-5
CASSLATGGGLYNQPQHF
TGTGCCAGCAGCTTGGCTACCGGGGGAGGGCTGTACAATCAGCCCCAGCATTTT
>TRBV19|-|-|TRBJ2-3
CASTTQGRRADTQYF
TGTGCCAGTACCACACAGGGAAGGAGGGCAGATACGCAGTATTTT
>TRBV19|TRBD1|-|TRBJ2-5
CASSLQGAEETQYF
TGTGCCAGTAGTCTCCAGGGGGCGGAGGAGACCCAGTACTTC
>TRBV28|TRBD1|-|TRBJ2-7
CASSFEVGQGSYEQYF
TGTGCCAGCAGTTTCGAGGTGGGACAGGGATCCTACGAGCAGTACTTC
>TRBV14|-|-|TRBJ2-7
CASSQDIPIGRKLGEQYF
TGTGCCAGCAGCCAAGACATTCCCATTGGTAGGAAATTGGGAGAGCAGTACTTC
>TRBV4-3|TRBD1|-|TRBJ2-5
CASSQPGDRGKETQYF
TGCGCCAGCAGCCAACCCGGGGACAGGGGAAAAGAGACCCAGTACTTC
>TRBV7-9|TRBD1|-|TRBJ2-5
CASRTGQQQETQYF
TGTGCCAGCAGGACGGGACAGCAACAAGAGACCCAGTACTTC
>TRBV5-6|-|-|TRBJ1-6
CASSLFTASHSPLHF
TGTGCCAGCAGCTTGTTCACAGCCAGCCATTCACCCCTCCACTTT
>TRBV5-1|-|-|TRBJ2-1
CASSPPSGEQFF
TGCGCCAGCAGCCCCCCCTCGGGTGAGCAGTTCTTC
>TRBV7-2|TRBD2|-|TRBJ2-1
CASSLPKFLAGGQGEQFF
TGTGCCAGCAGCTTGCCGAAATTTCTAGCGGGGGGGCAGGGTGAGCAGTTCTTC
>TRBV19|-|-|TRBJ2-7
CASSIGYIGSGRGPVIPDYEQYF
TGTGCCAGTAGTATCGGGTACATTGGGTCGGGCAGGGGCCCAGTTATACCCGACTACGAGCAGTACTTC
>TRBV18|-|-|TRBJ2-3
CASSPFRLLDTQYF
TGTGCCAGCTCACCTTTCCGACTCCTTGATACGCAGTATTTT
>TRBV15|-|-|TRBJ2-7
CATSGYRGPFVNPYEQYF
TGTGCCACCAGCGGATACCGGGGCCCATTCGTCAACCCCTACGAGCAGTACTTC
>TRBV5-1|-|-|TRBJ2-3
CASSGEWTQYF
TGCGCCAGCAGCGGGGAGTGGACGCAGTATTTT
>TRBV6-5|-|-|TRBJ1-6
CASHGQGNSPLHF
TGTGCCAGCCACGGCCAGGGTAATTCACCCCTCCACTTT
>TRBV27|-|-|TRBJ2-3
CASSESPGTDTQYF
TGTGCCAGCAGTGAGTCCCCAGGCACAGATACGCAGTATTTT
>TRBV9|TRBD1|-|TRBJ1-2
CASSQLGQSDGYTF
TGTGCCAGCAGCCAATTGGGACAGTCGGATGGCTACACCTTC
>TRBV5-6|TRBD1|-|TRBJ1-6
CASSPETPTGTNSPLHF
TGTGCCAGCAGCCCCGAGACTCCGACAGGGACGAATTCACCCCTCCACTTT
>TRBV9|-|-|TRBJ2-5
CASSALTGNETQYF
TGTGCCAGCAGCGCCCTAACAGGGAATGAGACCCAGTACTTC
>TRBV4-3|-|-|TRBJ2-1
CASSQADGGTETYNEQFF
TGCGCCAGCAGCCAAGCCGACGGTGGGACTGAGACCTACAATGAGCAGTTCTTC
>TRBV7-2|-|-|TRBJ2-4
CASSLEEGTKNIQYF
TGTGCCAGCAGCTTAGAAGAGGGGACCAAAAACATTCAGTACTTC
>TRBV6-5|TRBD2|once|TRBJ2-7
CASTLGGNSYEQYF
TGTGCCAGCACCCTCGGGGGGAACTCCTACGAGCAGTACTTC
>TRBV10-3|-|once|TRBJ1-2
CAISESSVVGTRGGYTF
TGTGCCATCAGTGAGTCGAGTGTTGTTGGGACTCGGGGTGGCTACACCTTC
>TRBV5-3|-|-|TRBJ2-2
CARSSWGRTGELFF
TGTGCCAGAAGCTCGTGGGGGAGGACCGGGGAGCTGTTTTTT
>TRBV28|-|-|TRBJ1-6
CASSLSGTNNSPLHF
TGTGCCAGCAGTTTAAGTGGAACTAATAATTCACCCCTCCACTTT
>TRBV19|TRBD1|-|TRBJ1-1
CASSGQGGVNTEAFF
TGTGCCAGTAGCGGTCAGGGGGGCGTGAACACTGAAGCTTTCTTT
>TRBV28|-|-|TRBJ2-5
CASSWTKETQYF
TGTGCCAGCAGTTGGACCAAAGAGACCCAGTACTTC
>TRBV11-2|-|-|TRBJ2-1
CASSLGQESPLGNEQFF
TGTGCCAGCAGCTTAGGACAAGAATCCCCCCTTGGGAATGAGCAGTTCTTC
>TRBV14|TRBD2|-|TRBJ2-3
CASSQDLGGITDTQYF
TGTGCCAGCAGCCAAGATCTGGGGGGGATCACAGATACGCAGTATTTT
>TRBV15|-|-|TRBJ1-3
CATSRDTRLQGSGNTIYF
TGTGCCACCAGCAGAGATACCCGATTACAGGGCTCTGGAAACACCATATATTTT
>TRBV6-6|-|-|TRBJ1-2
CASSPTPGSYVDGYTF
TGTGCCAGCAGTCCTACCCCGGGATCTTATGTAGATGGCTACACCTTC
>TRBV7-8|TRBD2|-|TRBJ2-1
CASRAGLAGGSTNEQFF
TGTGCCAGCAGAGCTGGACTAGCGGGGGGCTCGACCAATGAGCAGTTCTTC
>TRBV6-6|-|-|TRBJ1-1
CASSLPGREAFF
TGTGCCAGCAGCCTTCCGGGACGAGAAGCTTTCTTT
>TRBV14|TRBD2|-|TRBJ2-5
CASSQPLRGLAGGGPQETQYF
TGTGCCAGCAGCCAACCCCTGAGGGGACTAGCGGGGGGGGGCCCACAAGAGACCCAGTACTTC
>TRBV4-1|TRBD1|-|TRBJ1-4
CASSQADRGWTNEKLFF
TGCGCCAGCAGCCAAGCGGACAGGGGTTGGACTAATGAAAAACTGTTTTTT
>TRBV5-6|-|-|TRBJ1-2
CASSLAARGYTF
TGTGCCAGCAGCTTGGCGGCACGGGGCTACACCTTC
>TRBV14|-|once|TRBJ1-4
CASSQAPPSFTNEKLFF
TGTGCCAGCAGCCAGGCCCCTCCTTCTTTTACTAATGAAAAACTGTTTTTT
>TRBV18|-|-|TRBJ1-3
CASSLLHHLSSGNTIYF
TGTGCCAGCTCACTGTTACACCACCTGAGCTCTGGAAACACCATATATTTT
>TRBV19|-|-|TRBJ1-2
CASSIHNSENYGYTF
TGTGCCAGTAGTATTCACAACAGCGAGAACTATGGCTACACCTTC
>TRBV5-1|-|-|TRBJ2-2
CASSCWHTGELFF
TGCGCCAGCAGCTGTTGGCACACCGGGGAGCTGTTTTTT
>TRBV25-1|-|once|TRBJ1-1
CASSEDRGKNTEAFF
TGTGCCAGCAGTGAAGATAGGGGCAAGAACACTGAAGCTTTCTTT